The 12 T cell receptor beta chains below were found in one sample sequenced in a study of T cell responses to AZD1222 COVID-19 vaccine. Clones were sequenced by immunoSEQ multiplex PCR, and TCRdb holds only the in-frame ones, with some missing. The sample records about 120,000 clones, just over 85% being singletons. Sequenced here: peripheral blood, sampled on day 0 of AZD1222 vaccination. These receptors were collected from an adult in good health.

This chain links TRBV9 with TRBJ2-7, with D tentatively TRBD1 (7 bases). Between the trimmed V and J ends, which lost 4 bases and 5 bases, there was a span of 13 bases. The germline CDR1 and CDR2 sequences are SGDLS and YYNGEE. CDR3 length: 13 residues. Written as DNA, the CDR3 is TGTGCCAGCAGCACCCGCAGGGGGGACGAGCAGTACTTC. Protein sequence: CASSTRRGDEQYF.

This clone came up a few times. The chain links TRBV19 to TRBJ1-5, with TRBD1 matching over 8 bases. Germline CDR1 is LNHDA and CDR2 is SQIVND (reference sequence). V shed 4 bases, J shed 3 bases, and the junction held 5 bases outside the gene matches. The CDR3 runs to 15 residues. The CDR3 DNA follows: TGTGCCAGTAGTAAGGACAGGGTGGACAATCAGCCCCAGCATTTT. The encoded protein is CASSKDRVDNQPQHF.

The V gene is TRBV11-1, the J gene TRBJ2-2, with D tentatively TRBD2 (6 bases). The CDR3 length is 14 residues. From germline, CDR1 is SGHAT and CDR2 FQDESV (reference sequence). The V gene lost 3 bases and the J gene lost 7 bases, with 12 bases spanning the gap. CDR3 sequence (DNA): TGTGCCAGCAGCTTGGCGGGGAAGATCGGGGAGCTGTTTTTT. Its translation is CASSLAGKIGELFF.

This chain joins TRBV3-1 (or the pseudogene TRBV3-2) and TRBJ1-1; tentatively, D is TRBD1 (6 bases). V lost 0 bases to trimming and J lost 8 bases, with 10 bases between them. In germline, CDR1 is LGHDT, CDR2 YNNKEL (reference sequence). This CDR3 is 13 amino acids long. The CDR3 protein is CASSQERTAEAFF. For the CDR3, the DNA is TGTGCCAGCAGCCAAGAAAGGACAGCCGAAGCTTTCTTT.

The chain couples TRBV19 to TRBJ2-5; tentative D call: TRBD2 (6 bases). Germline CDR1 LNHDA, CDR2 SQIVND (reference sequence). This CDR3 is 13 amino acids long. V lost 4 bases to trimming and J lost 3 bases, with 9 bases between them. Written as DNA, the CDR3 is TGTGCCAGTAGTAGGCGGGGAAAAGAGACCCAGTACTTC. Translated: CASSRRGKETQYF. Based on the CDR3 plus reference TRBV19 and TRBJ2-5, the full variable domain is DGGITQSPKYLFRKEGQNVTLSCEQNLNHDAMYWYRQDPGQGLRLIYYSQIVNDFQKGDIAEGYSVSREKKESFPLTVTSAQKNPTAFYLCASSRRGKETQYFGPGTRLLVL.

This clone was seen a few times. The V gene is TRBV7-9, the J gene TRBJ1-1, with D perhaps matching TRBD1 (5 bases). Germline V gene data show CDR1 as SEHNR and CDR2 as FQNEAQ (reference sequence). CDR3 length equals 19 residues. The V end lost 3 bases, the J end lost 0 bases, and 23 bases lay between the germline ends. The CDR3 DNA follows: TGTGCCAGCAGCTTCCGACCGACCGGGACGGATATCATGAACACTGAAGCTTTCTTT. It encodes CASSFRPTGTDIMNTEAFF.

This sequence joins TRBV3-1 (or the pseudogene TRBV3-2) and TRBJ2-3; 13 bases match TRBD2. The germline V gene encodes CDR1 LGHDT and CDR2 YNNKEL (reference sequence). V lost 4 bases, J lost 6 bases, and 4 bases stayed unmatched. This CDR3 region has 15 residues. CDR3 amino acids: CASSRGLAGLDTQYF. CDR3 nucleotides: TGTGCCAGCAGCCGGGGACTAGCGGGACTCGATACGCAGTATTTT.

This clone was observed a few times. This chain joins TRBV28 and TRBJ1-2, with D possibly TRBD1 on 5 matching bases. The CDR3 has 15 residues. V was clipped by 3 bases and J by 0 bases, with 11 bases between them. CDR1 and CDR2 (germline): MDHEN, SYDVKM. For the CDR3, the DNA is TGTGCCAGCAGTTTTAGGGGCCTCTCTAACTATGGCTACACCTTC. Residues: CASSFRGLSNYGYTF.

The V gene is TRBV5-5, the J gene TRBJ2-5; 10 bases agree with TRBD1. The V and J ends lost 4 bases and 2 bases, in that order; junction bases with no gene match: 5. Germline CDR1 is SGHKS and CDR2 is YYEKEE (reference sequence). The CDR3 contains 15 residues. CDR3 bases: TGTGCCAGCAGCCGCCGGACAGGGGGACAAGAGACCCAGTACTTC. Translated: CASSRRTGGQETQYF.

V and J are TRBV6-5 and TRBJ1-1; TRBD1 aligns across 10 bases. The CDR3 sequence is 15 residues long. CDR1 and CDR2 from the germline V gene are MNHEY and SVGAGI. V gave up 9 bases and J gave up 5 bases; unmatched junction bases: 12. In DNA, the CDR3 is TGTGCCAGTACCGGGACAGGGGCTGGTAGGACTGAAGCTTTCTTT. This sequence encodes CASTGTGAGRTEAFF.

Points on this clone: Other DNA sequences within the sample encode an identical CDR3. This chain joins TRBV20-1 and TRBJ2-5, with D uncertain. Trimming removed 4 bases from V and 5 bases from J, with 5 bases in between. The germline CDR1 and CDR2 sequences are DFQATT and SNEGSKA (reference sequence). The CDR3 runs to 10 residues. The CDR3 bases are TGCAGTGCTACCGGGGAGACCCAGTACTTC. Encoded protein: CSATGETQYF.

The chain couples TRBV7-2 to TRBJ2-7; 9 bases line up with TRBD1. Looked up from germline, CDR1 is SGHTA and CDR2 is FQGNSA. The CDR3 covers 14 residues. J gave up 1 base and V 4 bases, and 2 bases lay outside the gene matches. The CDR3 loop is CASSSTGGSYEQYF. CDR3 DNA sequence: TGTGCCAGCAGCTCGACAGGGGGATCCTACGAGCAGTACTTC. Complete variable domain (other parts from reference TRBV7-2 and TRBJ2-7): GAGVSQSPSNKVTEKGKDVELRCDPISGHTALYWYRQSLGQGLEFLIYFQGNSAPDKSGLPSDRFSAERTGGSVSTLTIQRTQQEDSAVYLCASSSTGGSYEQYFGPGTRLTVT.